The entry below gives a single T cell receptor beta chain sequence along with its context. No cognate antigen has been identified for it. No much larger clonotype is one base removed from it; base qualities were not supplied. From the cysteine through the phenylalanine, the CDR3 covers 17 amino acids. Solely the CDR3 DNA is kept, with 51 bases framed from the first base. CDR1 and CDR2 (DFQATT, SNEGSKA) derive from the germline V gene (reference sequence). V trim: 3 bases; J trim: 0 bases; unmatched bases: 8. These data are taken from a study of response to subunit inactivated influenza vaccine (dated by TCRdb to 2017 to 2018). Study-wide context: To follow how T cells responded to a trivalent subunit inactivated influenza vaccine, the researchers relied on deep quantitative profiling of the T cell receptor repertoire.

Here is what the overall study found, with its caveats: The authors proposed that each seasonal influenza vaccination may bring in only a limited number of new T cells.

The library was obtained by RT-PCR. Sequencing used an Illumina HiSeq 2500. TCRdb passed the public sequencing reads through fastp at Q25 and MiXCR, retaining productive beta sequences. Records with the same CDR3 protein are collapsed into one entry carrying the most frequent genes and DNA. The sample contains about 800,000 distinct CDR3 sequences, 21% of them found a single time. The ten most abundant clones make up approximately 10% of the sample. Source: PBMCs from blood, taken roughly 5 days after vaccination. This chain joins TRBV20-1 to TRBJ2-7; the junction holds 13 bases that match TRBD2. The origin of this receptor is a man aged 45-60 years who received an inactivated influenza vaccine. Donor details come from another sample of the same person, matched by shared clones. The bases read TGCAGTGCTAGCGGGGGACTAGCGGGACCTTACTCCTACGAGCAGTACTTC. This codes for CSASGGLAGPYSYEQYF.